The TCR beta chain described here comes from a study of OX40 agonist ivuxolimab in advanced cancers. Sequencing used immunoSEQ multiplex PCR; TCRdb keeps in-frame clones, though not all of them. The sample shows fewer than 90,000 clones, roughly nine tenths of them seen only once. V was cut by 6 bases and J by 8 bases, with 20 bases left in between. This CDR3 has 14 amino acids. Germline-derived CDR1 and CDR2 are KGHSH and LQKENI. The chain combines TRBV18 with TRBJ2-7, with a tentative D call TRBD1 (7 bases). The sequence was collected from an adult with an advanced solid tumor such as melanoma, head and neck, liver or kidney cancer. The sample here was CD4+ or CD8+ T cells sorted from blood, taken in a trial of the OX40 agonist ivuxolimab. The CDR3 protein is CASSQTGDSWKQYF. DNA of the CDR3: TGTGCCAGCTCCCAGACGGGGGACAGTTGGAAGCAGTACTTC. Together with reference TRBV18 and TRBJ2-7, the CDR3 gives the full variable domain: NAGVMQNPRHLVRRRGQEARLRCSPMKGHSHVYWYRQLPEEGLKFMVYLQKENIIDESGMPKERFSAEFPKEGPSILRIQQVVRGDSAAYFCASSQTGDSWKQYFGPGTRLTVT.